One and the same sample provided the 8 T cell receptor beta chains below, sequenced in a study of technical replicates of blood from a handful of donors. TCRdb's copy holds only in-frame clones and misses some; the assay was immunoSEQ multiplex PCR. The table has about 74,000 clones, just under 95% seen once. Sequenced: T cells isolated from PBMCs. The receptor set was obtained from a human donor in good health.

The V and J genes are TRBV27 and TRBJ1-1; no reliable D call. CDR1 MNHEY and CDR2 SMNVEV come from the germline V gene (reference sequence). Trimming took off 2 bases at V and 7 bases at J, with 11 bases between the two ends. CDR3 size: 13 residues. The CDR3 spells CASSLSWRNEAFF. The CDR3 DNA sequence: TGTGCCAGCAGTTTAAGTTGGAGAAATGAAGCTTTCTTT.

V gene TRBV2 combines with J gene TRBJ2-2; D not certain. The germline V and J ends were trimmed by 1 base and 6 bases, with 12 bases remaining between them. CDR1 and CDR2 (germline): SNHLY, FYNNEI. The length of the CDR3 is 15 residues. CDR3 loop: CASSEVVNGPGELFF. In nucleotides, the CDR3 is TGTGCCAGCAGTGAAGTAGTAAATGGTCCCGGGGAGCTGTTTTTT.

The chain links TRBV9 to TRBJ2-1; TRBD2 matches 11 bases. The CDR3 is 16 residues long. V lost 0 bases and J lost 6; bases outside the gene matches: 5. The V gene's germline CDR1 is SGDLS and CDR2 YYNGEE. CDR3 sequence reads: CASSVEVSGGANEQFF. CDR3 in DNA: TGTGCCAGCAGCGTAGAAGTTAGCGGGGGGGCCAATGAGCAGTTCTTC.

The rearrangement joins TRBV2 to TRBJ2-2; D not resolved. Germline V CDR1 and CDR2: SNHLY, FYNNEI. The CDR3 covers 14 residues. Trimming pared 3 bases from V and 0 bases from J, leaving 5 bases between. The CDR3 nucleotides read TGTGCCAGCAGTGAGTCCGCGAACACCGGGGAGCTGTTTTTT. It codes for CASSESANTGELFF.

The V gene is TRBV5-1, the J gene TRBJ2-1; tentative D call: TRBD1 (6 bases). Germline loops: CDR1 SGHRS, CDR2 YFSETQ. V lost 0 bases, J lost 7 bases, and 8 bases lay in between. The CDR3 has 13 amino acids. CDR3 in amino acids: CASSLVRGNEQFF. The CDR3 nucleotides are TGCGCCAGCAGCTTGGTGAGGGGGAATGAGCAGTTCTTC.

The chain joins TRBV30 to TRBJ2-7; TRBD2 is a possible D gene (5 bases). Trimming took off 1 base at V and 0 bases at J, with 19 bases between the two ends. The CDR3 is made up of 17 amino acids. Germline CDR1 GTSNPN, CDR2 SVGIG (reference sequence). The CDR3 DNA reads TGTGCCTGGAGTGCTCTCCCGAGGGCTTCGAGCTCCTACGAGCAGTACTTC. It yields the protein CAWSALPRASSSYEQYF.

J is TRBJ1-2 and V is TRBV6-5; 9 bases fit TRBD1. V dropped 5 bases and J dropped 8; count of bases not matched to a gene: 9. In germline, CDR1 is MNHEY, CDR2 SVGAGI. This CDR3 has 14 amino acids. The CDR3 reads CASSTSQGAQGYTF. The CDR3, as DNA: TGTGCCAGCAGTACCTCACAGGGGGCGCAAGGCTACACCTTC.

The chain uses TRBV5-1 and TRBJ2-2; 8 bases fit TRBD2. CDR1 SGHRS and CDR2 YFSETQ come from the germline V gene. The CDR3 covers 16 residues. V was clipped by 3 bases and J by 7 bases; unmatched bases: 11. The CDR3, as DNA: TGCGCCAGCAGCTCTCCTAGCGGGTCAGGCAGCGGGGAGCTGTTTTTT. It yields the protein CASSSPSGSGSGELFF.